This T cell receptor (beta chain) appears in the sequencing data of a study of Graves' ophthalmopathy and Graves' hyperthyroidism. This CDR3 spans 17 amino acids. The germline V gene encodes CDR1 LGHNA and CDR2 YNFKEQ. The V gene end was trimmed by 1 base and the J gene end by 8 bases; junction bases not matched to a gene: 8. The authors amplified TCR beta CDR3 regions, and they did so from RNA transcripts for repertoire sequencing. After a first-round RT-PCR with HTBI primers, a second-round multiplex PCR was run. TCRdb redid the calling of the multiplex PCR reads with MiXCR, one entry per CDR3 protein. The data show almost 750,000 distinct CDR3 sequences, 35% to 50% seen once.

The sample taken for sequencing was peripheral blood. The chain joins TRBV4-2 to TRBJ1-4; 12 nucleotides line up with TRBD1. The sequence derives from an adult man with Graves' ophthalmopathy. The CDR3 here is CASSQAGGQGAWEKLFF. In nucleotides, the CDR3 is TGTGCCAGCAGCCAAGCGGGGGGACAGGGGGCTTGGGAAAAACTGTTTTTT.